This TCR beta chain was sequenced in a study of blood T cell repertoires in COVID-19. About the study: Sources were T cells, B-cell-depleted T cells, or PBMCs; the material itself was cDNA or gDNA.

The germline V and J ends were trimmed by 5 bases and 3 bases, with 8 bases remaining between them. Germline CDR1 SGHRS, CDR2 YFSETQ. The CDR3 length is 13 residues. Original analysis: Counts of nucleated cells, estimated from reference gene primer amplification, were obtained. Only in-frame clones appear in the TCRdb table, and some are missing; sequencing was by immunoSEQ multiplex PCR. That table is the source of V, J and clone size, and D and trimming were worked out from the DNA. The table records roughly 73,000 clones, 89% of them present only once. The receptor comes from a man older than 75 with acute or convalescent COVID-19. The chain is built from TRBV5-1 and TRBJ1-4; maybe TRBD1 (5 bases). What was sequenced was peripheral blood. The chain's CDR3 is CASSRGSNEKLFF. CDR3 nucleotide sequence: TGCGCCAGCAGTAGGGGTTCTAATGAAAAACTGTTTTTT.